Listed below are T cell receptor beta chains from one sample, sequenced in a study of T-cell memory formation after mild COVID-19. TCRdb processed the 5' RACE reads anew with MiXCR; each CDR3 protein has one entry. The repertoire includes about 33,000 distinct CDR3 sequences, roughly 20% of them detected once, and about 1.5% sits in the top ten. The sequenced sample was PBMCs or a T cell subset sorted from them (not recorded which). The receptors here all came from an adult who had mild COVID-19 (a few samples of this study predate the infection). Cell type and time point are not known. CDR3s include the opening cysteine and the closing phenylalanine or tryptophan. A D gene is named only where the DNA matches it firmly. Size is omitted from some rows. Given values are once, few, many or a class for expanded clones.

size,V,J,D,DNA,CDR3
-,TRBV7-9,TRBJ1-2,-,TGTGCCAGCAGCTTATTCGTCGGGGGGGCTTATGGCTACACCTTC,CASSLFVGGAYGYTF
many,TRBV9,TRBJ2-6,-,TGTGCCAGCAGCGTAGTGGACAGCGCCTTCTCTGGGGCCAACGTCCTGACTTTC,CASSVVDSAFSGANVLTF
many,TRBV12-3/TRBV12-4,TRBJ1-1,-,TGTGCCAGCAGTTTATCCACCGAAGCTTTCTTT,CASSLSTEAFF
-,TRBV19,TRBJ1-4,-,TGTGCCAGTAGTATAAGGGGAAAGGGGAATGAAAAACTGTTTTTT,CASSIRGKGNEKLFF
-,TRBV6-5,TRBJ1-2,-,TGTGCCAGCAGTTACGAGGGGCACTATGGCTACACCTTC,CASSYEGHYGYTF
many,TRBV5-6,TRBJ1-3,-,TGTGCCAGCAGCTTCGGCCGAGCGGACGGAAACACCATATATTTT,CASSFGRADGNTIYF
many,TRBV20-1,TRBJ2-5,-,TGCAGTGCTAGAAGACTTCACCTCCTAGGGCAGGAGACCCAGTACTTC,CSARRLHLLGQETQYF
-,TRBV15,TRBJ1-5,TRBD1,TGTGCCACCAGCACGGACAGGGGAAATCAGCCCCAGCATTTT,CATSTDRGNQPQHF
many,TRBV6-2/TRBV6-3,TRBJ2-3,TRBD2,TGTGCCAGCGGGAGGCGGGAGTGGACAGATACGCAGTATTTT,CASGRREWTDTQYF
-,TRBV6-2/TRBV6-3,TRBJ2-5,-,TGTGCCAGCAGTTACTGGGGTATTCGGGAAGAGACCCAGTACTTC,CASSYWGIREETQYF
few,TRBV9,TRBJ2-2,-,TGTGCCAGCAGCGTCTCTGTCGGGGGGAACACCGGGGAGCTGTTTTTT,CASSVSVGGNTGELFF
-,TRBV5-1,TRBJ1-1,-,TGCGCCAGCAGCTTCGACAGTAACACTGAAGCTTTCTTT,CASSFDSNTEAFF
-,TRBV29-1,TRBJ2-1,-,TGCAGCGTTGATGTTAGCTCCTACAATGAGCAGTTCTTC,CSVDVSSYNEQFF
many,TRBV7-8,TRBJ1-6,TRBD1,TGTGCCAGCAGCTTCCATACTCCTACAGGGGGCTCACCCCTCCACTTT,CASSFHTPTGGSPLHF
many,TRBV12-3/TRBV12-4,TRBJ2-5,-,TGTGCCAGCAGTTTAGGGACACAGTACCAAGAGACCCAGTACTTC,CASSLGTQYQETQYF
-,TRBV5-1,TRBJ1-5,-,TGCGCCAGCAGCTTGGATTTTGGGGAAAATCAGCCCCAGCATTTT,CASSLDFGENQPQHF
many,TRBV6-4,TRBJ2-2,-,TGTGCCAGCAGTGACTCTGGGGGGTCGAACACCGGGGAGCTGTTTTTT,CASSDSGGSNTGELFF
many,TRBV29-1,TRBJ2-1,TRBD2,TGCAGCGGTCGGACCGGGACTAGCGTTTACAATGAGCAGTTCTTC,CSGRTGTSVYNEQFF
-,TRBV6-2/TRBV6-3,TRBJ1-5,TRBD1,TGTGCCAGCAGTTACTCGACAGGGGGCAATCAGCCCCAGCATTTT,CASSYSTGGNQPQHF
-,TRBV6-2/TRBV6-3,TRBJ2-3,TRBD2,TGTGCCAGCAGGACCTTTTCCGGGGGGGCCAAAGATACGCAGTATTTT,CASRTFSGGAKDTQYF
many,TRBV7-8,TRBJ1-1,-,TGTGCCAGCAGCCCTCAATTGGGGGACGGGGGTACTGAAGCTTTCTTT,CASSPQLGDGGTEAFF
many,TRBV3-1,TRBJ2-7,TRBD1,TGTGCCAGCAGCCCCGAGGCGGGACAGGGGGCTCACGAGCAGTACTTC,CASSPEAGQGAHEQYF
many,TRBV20-1,TRBJ1-5,TRBD1,TGCAGTGCTAGAGATTCGGGCAGGGGGAGAGATCAGCCCCAGCATTTT,CSARDSGRGRDQPQHF
-,TRBV7-9,TRBJ2-7,-,TGTGCCAGAAGCCATTTCGAGCAGTACTTC,CARSHFEQYF
many,TRBV7-2,TRBJ2-3,-,TGTGCCAGCAGCAAGGAGGGGCGGACAGATACGCAGTATTTT,CASSKEGRTDTQYF
many,TRBV1,TRBJ2-7,-,TGCACCAGCAGCCTAACTAGCGGTAGCTCCTACGAGCAGTACTTC,CTSSLTSGSSYEQYF
-,TRBV20-1,TRBJ1-1,TRBD1,TGCAGTGCTAGGGCCGGGACAGCTTTTGAAGCTTTCTTT,CSARAGTAFEAFF
many,TRBV27,TRBJ1-1,TRBD1,TGTGCCAGATTCCGGGACAGGGGGCGAAAGTTAATAGCTTTCTTT,CARFRDRGRKLIAFF
many,TRBV12-3/TRBV12-4,TRBJ1-5,-,TGTGCCAGCAGTTTAGCGCTCGGGGTTAGGGGAAATCAGCCCCAGCATTTT,CASSLALGVRGNQPQHF
-,TRBV20-1,TRBJ2-1,-,TGCAGTGCCCCCCGGGGGACCTACAATGAGCAGTTCTTC,CSAPRGTYNEQFF
few,TRBV11-2,TRBJ2-5,-,TGTGCCAGCAGCCTAGGTGGGCGTCAAGAGACCCAGTACTTC,CASSLGGRQETQYF
many,TRBV30,TRBJ2-5,-,TGTGCCTGGAGTGCGGACACTTTCCAAGAGACCCAGTACTTC,CAWSADTFQETQYF
medium-sized,TRBV5-5,TRBJ2-1,-,TGTGCCAGCAGCTTGACTGGACCTGAGAGCCCCCGGTTCTTC,CASSLTGPESPRFF
-,TRBV20-1,TRBJ2-7,TRBD2,TGCAGTGCTAGAGATCCGACTAGCGGGAGTATTTACGAGCAGTACTTC,CSARDPTSGSIYEQYF
many,TRBV7-2,TRBJ2-2,-,TGTGCCAGCAGCTTGGAGGCCGGGACAAACACCGGGGAGCTGTTTTTT,CASSLEAGTNTGELFF
many,TRBV6-2/TRBV6-3,TRBJ2-1,TRBD1,TGTGCCAGCAGTTTGACAGGGTCCTACAATGAGCAGTTCTTC,CASSLTGSYNEQFF
-,TRBV7-9,TRBJ2-1,-,TGTGCCAGCAGCCCCCAACAGGATTTTAGCAATGAGCAGTTCTTC,CASSPQQDFSNEQFF
medium-sized,TRBV7-6,TRBJ2-1,-,TGTGCCAGCAGCTTAGGAAACAGGGCCAGCTACAATGAGCAGTTCTTC,CASSLGNRASYNEQFF
-,TRBV29-1,TRBJ1-2,-,TGCAGCGTTGGGCAGGGAGCTAACTATGGCTACACCTTC,CSVGQGANYGYTF
many,TRBV20-1,TRBJ2-1,-,TGCAGTGCTAGAGTTGGGGGGTTGGGCAATGAGCAGTTCTTC,CSARVGGLGNEQFF
few,TRBV12-3/TRBV12-4,TRBJ1-1,-,TGTGCCAGCAGTCGTGGGGTTACGACGGGCACTGAAGCTTTCTTT,CASSRGVTTGTEAFF
many,TRBV30,TRBJ2-3,TRBD2,TGTGCCTGGAGTGGGCTAGCGGGGCGAGATACGCAGTATTTT,CAWSGLAGRDTQYF
many,TRBV29-1,TRBJ1-1,-,TGCAGCGTTGGGCCCGAGGGGGGGCGAAGCACTGAAGCTTTCTTT,CSVGPEGGRSTEAFF
many,TRBV7-2,TRBJ2-3,TRBD1,TGTGCCAGCAGCTTACACAGGGGTACAGATACGCAGTATTTT,CASSLHRGTDTQYF